This entry is about one T cell receptor beta chain. This clonotype was observed a handful of times. What this receptor recognizes is not known. Base qualities are not provided; no much larger clone lies one nucleotide away. These data come from a study of identical twins (dated by TCRdb to 2015 to 2016). Some background on the complete study: TCR alpha and beta repertoires from monozygotic twins, unrelated adults of various ages and cord blood were deep-sequenced to test whether fetal clonotypes persist. To rule out contamination, replicate twin experiments were performed at different times with different library preparation protocols.

All donors were healthy Caucasians. Three pairs of female monozygotic twins, all aged 18 to 29 years, were included in the twin cohort. Positive isolation kits from Invitrogen were used to isolate the CD4+ and CD8+ T cell populations. Library construction relied on 5' RACE. The data were produced on an Illumina HiSeq 2000. Template switching added a universal primer binding site, and the final cDNA carried a unique molecular identifier that allowed TCR cDNA molecules to be counted accurately. Specific primers in the conserved constant-segment region were used to synthesize first-strand cDNA for TCR alpha and beta chains. To control for contamination, each cDNA library was double barcoded with a SMART-Mk sample barcode plus Illumina barcodes. TruSeq adapter sequences along with Illumina sample barcodes were introduced in two successive PCR steps. Sequencing of the TCR alpha and beta cDNA libraries was done on the Illumina HiSeq platform using custom primers. The authors' analysis ran thus. Raw reads were processed with MiGEC to extract unique molecular identifiers, and MiXCR was used to determine CDR3 positions. Recombination models were inferred per individual with the repgenHMM and IGoR tools using an EM algorithm. Shared clonotype analysis was performed with the tcR package in R, normalizing sharing by the product of cloneset sizes. To study raw recombination without the effects of thymic and clonal selection, out-of-frame nonproductive sequences were analyzed. Through fastp at Q25 and MiXCR, TCRdb rebuilt clones from the public reads, retaining in-frame beta chains. Entries that share a CDR3 protein sequence are merged under the most common genes and DNA. TCRdb assigned the V and J calls; the authors' analysis was not used. For this sample there are fewer than 250,000 distinct CDR3 sequences; about 7.5% appear just once. Together, the top ten hold 5.4% of the sample.

Spanning cysteine to phenylalanine, the CDR3 consists of 15 amino acids. Only the CDR3 part of the read is kept: 45 bases, read in frame from the first base. From a lookup of the germline V gene (reference sequence), CDR1 and CDR2 are LGHDT and YNNKEL. V loses 1 base, J loses 5 bases, and the germline ends lie 14 bases apart. Overall study results and their limits: Because the same donors could not be followed over many years, conclusions were based on cross-sectional statistical analysis. Abundant cord blood beta clonotypes carried fewer insertions; young adult naive repertoires showed a weaker similar trend, while memory repertoires showed none. Out-of-frame TCR alpha sharing in monozygotic twins was systematically underestimated by recombination models, whereas sharing between unrelated individuals was in agreement with the recombination models. Invariant T cells such as MAIT and iNKT could partly confound zero-insertion analyses, though diverse VJ usage argued against this for most clonotypes. Compared with coincidental sharing between unrelated individuals, out-of-frame TCR alpha sequences shared between twins showed an excess of sequences with low generation probability. A weaker excess of twin sharing was found in beta out-of-frame sequences because the signal-to-noise ratio was lowered by fewer shared sequences.

These data were also filed under a second study, of yellow fever vaccine responses in identical twins. The second study also describes: The T cell response to vaccination in identical twins was reported by the authors to appear partly convergent and partly personalized. Focusing on identical twins, the study followed the T cell clones that responded to the vaccine, and did so with precision.

Sample: CD8+ T cells sorted from blood. This sequence originates from a woman under 30 in good health. The chain is encoded by TRBV3-1 joined to TRBJ2-5; the D gene is possibly TRBD1, with 5 bases matching. In nucleotides, the sequence is TGTGCCAGCAGCCAAGGCGAACCAGGGTGGGAGACCCAGTACTTC. This yields the protein CASSQGEPGWETQYF.